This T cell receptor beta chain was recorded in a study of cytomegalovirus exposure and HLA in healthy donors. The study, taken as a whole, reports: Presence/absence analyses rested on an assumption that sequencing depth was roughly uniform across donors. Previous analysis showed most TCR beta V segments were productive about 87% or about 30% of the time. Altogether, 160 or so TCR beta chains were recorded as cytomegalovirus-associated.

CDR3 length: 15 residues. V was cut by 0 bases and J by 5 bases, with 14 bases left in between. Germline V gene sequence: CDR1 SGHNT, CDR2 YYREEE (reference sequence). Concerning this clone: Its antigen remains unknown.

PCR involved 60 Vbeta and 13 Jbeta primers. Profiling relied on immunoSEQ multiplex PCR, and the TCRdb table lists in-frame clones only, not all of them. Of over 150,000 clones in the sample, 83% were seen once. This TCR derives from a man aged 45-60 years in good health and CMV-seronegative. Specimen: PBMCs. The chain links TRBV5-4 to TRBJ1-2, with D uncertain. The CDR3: CASSLAGRRMYGYTF. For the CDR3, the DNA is TGTGCCAGCAGCTTGGCCGGTCGGAGGATGTATGGCTACACCTTC.